This section outlines one T cell receptor (beta chain) sequence together with its context. What it binds is unknown. The sample originates from a study of cytomegalovirus exposure and HLA in healthy donors. The protocol was immunoSEQ multiplex PCR, while the TCRdb copy is restricted to in-frame clones and leaves out a portion. The data contain some 170,000 clones, approximately 96% of them seen just once; the ten biggest clones take up around 0.9%. The study's findings and limits: Cytomegalovirus association was listed for 150 or so TCR beta chains. Generally TCR sequences proved uncommon, though certain public TCRs appeared in numerous donors. First-cohort TCR clusters tended to co-occur in the 90 to 150 validation repertoires, a later analysis found.

Trimming cost V 3 bases and J 0 bases; bases outside gene matches: 6. The germline V gene encodes CDR1 MGHDK and CDR2 SYGVNS. This CDR3 region has 16 residues. Sequencing was performed on PBMCs. This sequence originates from a woman between 18 and 30 years old in good health and CMV-seronegative. The V and J genes are TRBV25-1 and TRBJ1-2, with TRBD1 matching 8 bases. The CDR3 region is CASSDPRTGSNYGYTF. Written as DNA, the CDR3 is TGTGCCAGCAGTGACCCCCGGACAGGGTCTAACTATGGCTACACCTTC.